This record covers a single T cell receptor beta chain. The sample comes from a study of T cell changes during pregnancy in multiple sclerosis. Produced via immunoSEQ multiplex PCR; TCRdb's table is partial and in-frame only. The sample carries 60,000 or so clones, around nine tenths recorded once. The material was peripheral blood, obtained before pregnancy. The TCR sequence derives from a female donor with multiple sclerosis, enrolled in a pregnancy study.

Here the CDR3 DNA reads TGCGCCAGCAGCTTGTGGGGACAGATCCCAGGTGAGCAGTTCTTC. Protein sequence: CASSLWGQIPGEQFF. This rearrangement joins TRBV5-1 to TRBJ2-1; TRBD1 matches at 7 bases. V was clipped by 1 base and J by 9 bases; unmatched bases: 10. The CDR3 covers 15 residues. Germline V gene data show CDR1 as SGHRS and CDR2 as YFSETQ.